Listed here are 4 T cell receptor beta chains from one sample, sequenced in a study of neoadjuvant nivolumab and ipilimumab in lung cancer. Sequencing was performed with immunoSEQ multiplex PCR; in TCRdb, only in-frame clones are kept and a portion is missing. Among fewer than 40,000 clones listed, 92% were seen once. Sequenced here: peripheral blood, sampled after neoadjuvant nivolumab, alone or with ipilimumab, at or shortly before surgery. The receptors here all came from an adult with non-small cell lung cancer.

This clone came up once. The CDR3 is CASSLVLSGGNTEAFF. The CDR3 DNA reads as TGCGCCAGCAGCCTGGTGCTTTCAGGCGGGAACACTGAAGCTTTCTTT. This chain uses TRBV5-1 with TRBJ1-1; D is ambiguous. Germline-derived CDR1 and CDR2 are SGHRS and YFSETQ. The CDR3 length is 16 residues. Trimming took 4 bases from V and 1 from J, leaving 17 bases between them.

The chain is built from TRBV19 and TRBJ2-1, with TRBD2 matching 8 bases. The CDR3 covers 15 residues. V lost 3 bases, J lost 5 bases, and 6 bases stayed unmatched. The germline V gene has CDR1 LNHDA and CDR2 SQIVND (reference sequence). The chain's CDR3 is CASSMSGSPNNEQFF. CDR3 coding DNA: TGTGCCAGTAGTATGAGCGGGAGTCCCAACAATGAGCAGTTCTTC.

This clone appeared a single time. The chain joins TRBV10-2 to TRBJ1-1; D possibly corresponds to TRBD1 (6 bases). This CDR3 contains 12 residues. V lost 8 bases, J lost 5 bases, and 12 bases lay in between. CDR1 WSHSY and CDR2 SAAADI come from the germline V gene. CDR3 nucleotides: TGCGCCAGCCTAGGGGGACAAACTGAAGCTTTCTTT. Its translation is CASLGGQTEAFF.

This clone was recorded a few times. This chain links TRBV6-4 with TRBJ2-5, with a weak D call TRBD2 (6 bases). The CDR3 extends over 13 amino acids. V lost 6 bases, J lost 4 bases, and 12 bases lay in between. The germline V gene encodes CDR1 MRHNA and CDR2 SNTAGT. Here the CDR3 reads CASSQLAGETQYF. CDR3 nucleotide sequence: TGTGCCAGCAGCCAACTAGCTGGAGAGACCCAGTACTTC.